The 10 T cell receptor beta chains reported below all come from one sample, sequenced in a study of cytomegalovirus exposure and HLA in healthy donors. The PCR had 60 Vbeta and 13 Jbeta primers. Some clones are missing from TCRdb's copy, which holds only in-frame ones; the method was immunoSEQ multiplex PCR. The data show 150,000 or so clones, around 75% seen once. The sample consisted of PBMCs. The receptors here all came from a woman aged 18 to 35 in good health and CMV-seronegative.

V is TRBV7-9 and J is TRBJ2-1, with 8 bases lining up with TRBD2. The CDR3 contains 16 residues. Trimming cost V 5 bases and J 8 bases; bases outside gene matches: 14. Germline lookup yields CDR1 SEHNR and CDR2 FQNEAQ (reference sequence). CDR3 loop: CASSAPIAGNWDEQFF. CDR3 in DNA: TGTGCCAGCAGCGCGCCCATAGCGGGGAATTGGGATGAGCAGTTCTTC.

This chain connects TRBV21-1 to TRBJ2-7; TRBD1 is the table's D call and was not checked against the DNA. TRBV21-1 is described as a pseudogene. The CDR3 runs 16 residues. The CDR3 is CASSKAPTALSYEQYF. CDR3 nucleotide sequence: TGTGCCAGCAGCAAAGCTCCGACAGCTTTATCCTACGAGCAGTACTTC.

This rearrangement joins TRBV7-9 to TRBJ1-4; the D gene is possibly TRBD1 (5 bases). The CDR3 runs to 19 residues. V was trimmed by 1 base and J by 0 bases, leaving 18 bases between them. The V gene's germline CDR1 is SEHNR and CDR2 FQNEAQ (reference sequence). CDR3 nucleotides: TGTGCCAGCAGCTTAGTTGACAGCTGGAACCATGCAACTAATGAAAAACTGTTTTTT. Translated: CASSLVDSWNHATNEKLFF.

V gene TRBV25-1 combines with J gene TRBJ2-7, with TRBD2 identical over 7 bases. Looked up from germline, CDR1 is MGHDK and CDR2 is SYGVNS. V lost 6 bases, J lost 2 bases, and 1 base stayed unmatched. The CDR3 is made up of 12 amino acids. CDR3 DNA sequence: TGTGCCAGCAGGGCGGGGGCCTACGAGCAGTACTTC. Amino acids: CASRAGAYEQYF.

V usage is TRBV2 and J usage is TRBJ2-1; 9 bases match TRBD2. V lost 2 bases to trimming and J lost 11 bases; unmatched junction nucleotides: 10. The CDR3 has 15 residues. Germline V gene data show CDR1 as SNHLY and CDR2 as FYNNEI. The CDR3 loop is CASSEQGSSGSQQFF. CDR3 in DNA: TGTGCCAGCAGTGAACAAGGTAGTAGCGGGAGCCAGCAGTTCTTC.

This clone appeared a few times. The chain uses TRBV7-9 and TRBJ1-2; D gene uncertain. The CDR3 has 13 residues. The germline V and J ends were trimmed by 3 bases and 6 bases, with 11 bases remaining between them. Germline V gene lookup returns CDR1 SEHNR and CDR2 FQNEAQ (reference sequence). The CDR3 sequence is CASSFLRQDGYTF. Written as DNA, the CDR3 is TGTGCCAGCAGCTTTCTTCGACAAGATGGCTACACCTTC.

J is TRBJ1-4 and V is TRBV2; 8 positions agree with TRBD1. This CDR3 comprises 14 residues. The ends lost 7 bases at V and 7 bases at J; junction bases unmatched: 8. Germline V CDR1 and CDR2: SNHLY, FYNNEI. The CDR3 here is CASTLGTGVEKLFF. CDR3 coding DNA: TGTGCCAGCACCCTCGGGACAGGTGTTGAAAAACTGTTTTTT. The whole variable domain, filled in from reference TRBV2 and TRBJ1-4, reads EPEVTQTPSHQVTQMGQEVILRCVPISNHLYFYWYRQILGQKVEFLVSFYNNEISEKSEIFDDQFSVERPDGSNFTLKIRSTKLEDSAMYFCASTLGTGVEKLFFGSGTQLSVL.

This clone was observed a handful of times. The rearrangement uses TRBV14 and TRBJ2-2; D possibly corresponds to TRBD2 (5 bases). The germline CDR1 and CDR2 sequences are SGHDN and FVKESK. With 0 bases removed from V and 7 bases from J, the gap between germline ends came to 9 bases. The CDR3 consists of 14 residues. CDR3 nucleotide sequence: TGTGCCAGCAGCCAAGATACGGGGTACGGGGAGCTGTTTTTT. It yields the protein CASSQDTGYGELFF.

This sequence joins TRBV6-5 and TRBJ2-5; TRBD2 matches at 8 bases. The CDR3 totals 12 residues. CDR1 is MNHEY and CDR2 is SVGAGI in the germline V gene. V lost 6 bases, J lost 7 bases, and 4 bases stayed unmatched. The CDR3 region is CASSWSGRTQYF. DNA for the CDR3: TGTGCCAGCAGCTGGAGCGGGAGGACCCAGTACTTC.

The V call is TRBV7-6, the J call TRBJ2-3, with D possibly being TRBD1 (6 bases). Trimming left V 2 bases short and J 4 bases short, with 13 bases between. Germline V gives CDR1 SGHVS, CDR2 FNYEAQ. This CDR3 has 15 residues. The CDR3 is CASSLLGAISDTQYF. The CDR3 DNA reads TGTGCCAGCAGCTTACTGGGGGCGATTTCAGATACGCAGTATTTT.